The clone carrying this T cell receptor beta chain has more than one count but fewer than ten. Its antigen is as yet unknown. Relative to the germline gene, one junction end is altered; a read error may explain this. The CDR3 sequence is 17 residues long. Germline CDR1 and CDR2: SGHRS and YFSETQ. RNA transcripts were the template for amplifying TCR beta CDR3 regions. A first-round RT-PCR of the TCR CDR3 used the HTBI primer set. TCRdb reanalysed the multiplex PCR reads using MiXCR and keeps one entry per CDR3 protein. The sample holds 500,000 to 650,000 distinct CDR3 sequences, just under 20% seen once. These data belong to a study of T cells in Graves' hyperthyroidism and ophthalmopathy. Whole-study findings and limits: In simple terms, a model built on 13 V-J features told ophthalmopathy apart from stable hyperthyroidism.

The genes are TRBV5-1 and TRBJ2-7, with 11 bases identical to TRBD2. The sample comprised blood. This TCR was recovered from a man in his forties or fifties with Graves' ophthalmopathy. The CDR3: CASSPGLAGRSSYEQYF. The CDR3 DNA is TGTGCCAGCAGCCCCGGACTAGCGGGCAGGAGCTCCTACGAGCAGTACTTC.